The 28 T cell receptor beta chains presented below share a single source sample, sequenced in a study of cytomegalovirus exposure and HLA in healthy donors. Some clones are missing from TCRdb's copy, which holds only in-frame ones; the method was immunoSEQ multiplex PCR. The data contain 250,000 or so clones, roughly 84% of them singletons. What was sequenced was PBMCs. The receptors stem from a man younger than 35 in good health and CMV-seropositive.

The chain carries TRBV11-2 and TRBJ2-7; no clear D. Germline V gene sequence: CDR1 SGHAT, CDR2 FQNNGV. This CDR3 contains 14 residues. V dropped 1 base and J dropped 3 bases, with 10 bases sitting between them. The CDR3 sequence is CASSLVGLLYEQYF. The DNA for the CDR3 is TGTGCCAGCAGCTTAGTAGGGCTGCTCTACGAGCAGTACTTC.

The V gene is TRBV6-6, the J gene TRBJ2-7; TRBD1 matches at 8 bases. Germline loops: CDR1 MNHNY, CDR2 SVGAGI (reference sequence). The CDR3 extends over 14 amino acids. The V segment lost 6 bases and the J segment 5 bases; nucleotides outside the gene matches: 9. CDR3 DNA sequence: TGTGCCAGCAGGACGGACAGGGTGTCCCACGAGCAGTACTTC. As protein: CASRTDRVSHEQYF.

The genes are TRBV4-1 and TRBJ1-2; D remains ambiguous. Germline CDR1 is MGHRA and CDR2 is YSYEKL. There are 15 residues in the CDR3. V gave up 5 bases and J gave up 1 base, with 14 bases separating them. In DNA form, the CDR3 reads TGCGCCAGCAGCACCCCTTGGCAGGTTAACTATGGCTACACCTTC. Protein product: CASSTPWQVNYGYTF.

V gene TRBV10-3 combines with J gene TRBJ2-7; D may be TRBD2 (5 bases). Germline V gene data show CDR1 as ENHRY and CDR2 as SYGVKD. V shed 0 bases and J shed 4 bases, with 13 bases lying between them. The length of the CDR3 is 15 residues. This CDR3 reads CAISESLRRGYEQYF. DNA of the CDR3: TGTGCCATCAGTGAGTCCCTGCGGCGCGGGTACGAGCAGTACTTC.

V usage is TRBV25-1 and J usage is TRBJ2-1, with 12 bases lining up with TRBD2. After removal of 4 bases from V and 7 bases from J, the junction contained 8 bases not matched to a gene. Germline assignment: CDR1 MGHDK and CDR2 SYGVNS. The CDR3 length is 16 residues. Here the CDR3 DNA reads TGTGCCAGCAGTGCTAGCGGGAGGGGGTACTGGAATGAGCAGTTCTTC. This gives the protein CASSASGRGYWNEQFF.

The chain joins TRBV6-6 to TRBJ1-2; D is unclear. Germline CDR1 reads MNHNY; CDR2 reads SVGAGI (reference sequence). The CDR3 spans 13 residues. Trimming took off 0 bases at V and 2 bases at J, with 4 bases between the two ends. Here the CDR3 reads CASSYSENYGYTF. Written as DNA, the CDR3 is TGTGCCAGCAGTTACTCTGAGAACTATGGCTACACCTTC.

This chain uses TRBV5-6 with TRBJ1-1, with D perhaps matching TRBD1 (6 bases). Germline V gene sequence: CDR1 SGHDT, CDR2 YYEEEE. The CDR3 sequence is 18 residues long. V lost 4 bases and J lost 1, with 23 bases in between. The CDR3 spells CASSRKADRSWGNTEAFF. DNA of the CDR3: TGTGCCAGCAGCCGCAAAGCAGACAGGTCGTGGGGGAACACTGAAGCTTTCTTT.

CDR3 nucleotide sequence: TGTGCTACCTCTCCGGAGATTGGGAGGGGCACTGAAGCTTTCTTT. Residues: CATSPEIGRGTEAFF. The chain uses TRBV27 and TRBJ1-1, with D possibly matching TRBD1 (5 bases). Germline V CDR1 and CDR2: MNHEY, SMNVEV (reference sequence). This CDR3 region has 15 residues.

This chain uses TRBV10-3 with TRBJ1-2; possible D gene TRBD1, 6 bases. Per the germline V gene, CDR1 is ENHRY and CDR2 is SYGVKD. This CDR3 contains 15 residues. The V end lost 2 bases, the J end lost 7 bases, and 17 bases lay between the germline ends. The CDR3 here is CAISEGLGGGGGYTF. CDR3 coding DNA: TGTGCCATCAGTGAGGGTCTAGGAGGGGGTGGTGGCTACACCTTC.

V usage is TRBV6-4 and J usage is TRBJ1-2; a weak D match, TRBD1 (5 bases). The CDR3 is 15 residues long. Looked up from germline, CDR1 is MRHNA and CDR2 is SNTAGT. V was clipped by 4 bases and J by 4 bases, with 16 bases between them. This CDR3 reads CASSATGTGVYGYTF. The CDR3 DNA reads as TGTGCCAGCAGTGCTACCGGGACGGGAGTCTATGGCTACACCTTC.

This clone was recorded many times. The chain carries TRBV7-6 and TRBJ2-2, with D unresolved. The V gene lost 5 bases and the J gene lost 2 bases, with 9 bases spanning the gap. This CDR3 is 14 amino acids long. Germline values: CDR1 SGHVS, CDR2 FNYEAQ. CDR3 sequence: CASSPPRNTGELFF. The CDR3 nucleotides read TGTGCCAGCAGCCCACCACGAAACACCGGGGAGCTGTTTTTT.

The CDR3: CASSMSSSSYNEQFF. DNA for the CDR3: TGTGCCAGTAGTATGAGTTCTAGCTCCTACAATGAGCAGTTCTTC. V usage is TRBV19 and J usage is TRBJ2-1; unclear D gene. V lost 3 bases and J lost 0, with 9 bases in between. The CDR3 has 15 residues. Germline CDR1 reads LNHDA; CDR2 reads SQIVND (reference sequence).

The rearrangement links TRBV27 to TRBJ1-1; maybe TRBD1 (5 bases). Germline V gene data show CDR1 as MNHEY and CDR2 as SMNVEV (reference sequence). The CDR3 has 13 amino acids. Trimming removed 4 bases at V and 4 bases at J, with 10 bases between. CDR3 sequence: CASSSRDSTEAFF. CDR3 in DNA: TGTGCCAGCAGTTCCAGGGATAGCACTGAAGCTTTCTTT.

This clone was observed a single time. The CDR3 sequence is CASSPDRAHNEQFF. For the CDR3, the DNA is TGTGCCAGCTCGCCCGACAGGGCCCACAATGAGCAGTTCTTC. V gene TRBV18 combines with J gene TRBJ2-1; 7 bases are a match to TRBD1. The V and J ends lost 6 bases and 5 bases, in that order; junction bases with no gene match: 7. There are 14 residues in the CDR3. Germline lookup yields CDR1 KGHSH and CDR2 LQKENI.

The chain employs TRBV6-1 and TRBJ2-2; D remains ambiguous. There are 14 residues in the CDR3. Deletions cut 5 bases from V and 6 bases from J, with 13 bases between. Per germline, CDR1 MNHNS and CDR2 SASEGT. The CDR3 DNA reads TGTGCCAGCAGTTATACCCTTGTTGCCGGGGAGCTGTTTTTT. It translates to CASSYTLVAGELFF.

This rearrangement joins TRBV5-1 to TRBJ2-2; 8 bases are a match to TRBD2. Unmatched junction bases numbered 2, after V lost 0 bases and J lost 4 bases. Germline V lookup: CDR1 SGHRS, CDR2 YFSETQ. This CDR3 has 15 amino acids. The CDR3 loop is CASSLERGTTGELFF. The CDR3 DNA follows: TGCGCCAGCAGCTTGGAGCGGGGGACCACCGGGGAGCTGTTTTTT.

The chain uses TRBV7-9 and TRBJ2-3; D perhaps matches TRBD2 (6 bases). The CDR3 has 14 residues. Per germline, CDR1 SEHNR and CDR2 FQNEAQ (reference sequence). Trimming stripped 5 bases from V and 4 bases from J, with 13 bases between. CDR3 in DNA: TGTGCCAGCAGCCAACAGCGGGTGGCAGATACGCAGTATTTT. Translated, it gives CASSQQRVADTQYF.

DNA of the CDR3: TGCGCCAGCAGCTTTCAGGCGGGAGTCCCCAATGAGCAGTTCTTC. Translated, it gives CASSFQAGVPNEQFF. The genes are TRBV5-1 and TRBJ2-1; TRBD2 aligns across 7 bases. Germline CDR1 SGHRS, CDR2 YFSETQ. This CDR3 has 15 residues. Trimming removed 2 bases from V and 6 bases from J; junction bases left unmatched: 8.

The V call is TRBV10-3, the J call TRBJ2-7; no definite D call. Trimming took 6 bases from V and 2 from J, leaving 5 bases between them. The CDR3 has 11 amino acids. Germline V gives CDR1 ENHRY, CDR2 SYGVKD. DNA of the CDR3: TGTGCCATCAGCCAGGCCTACGAGCAGTACTTC. Translation gives CAISQAYEQYF.

The chain uses TRBV30 and TRBJ2-7, with D maybe TRBD1 (5 bases). Germline V gene lookup returns CDR1 GTSNPN and CDR2 SVGIG (reference sequence). Trimming removed 4 bases at V and 3 bases at J, with 16 bases between. The CDR3 runs to 14 residues. The CDR3 nucleotides read TGTGCCTGGATGGGCAGGGAAGGCTACTACGAGCAGTACTTC. Protein product: CAWMGREGYYEQYF.

The V gene is TRBV5-8, the J gene TRBJ2-5; 7 bases are shared with TRBD1. The J segment lost 2 bases and the V segment lost 1 base, leaving 5 bases of the junction unmatched. From germline, CDR1 is SGHTS and CDR2 YDEGEE. The CDR3 contains 15 residues. The CDR3 is CASSLYRGAQETQYF. The CDR3 nucleotides read TGTGCCAGCAGCTTGTACAGGGGAGCACAAGAGACCCAGTACTTC.

This clone was detected only a few times. The genes are TRBV5-1 and TRBJ2-7, with 7 bases identical to TRBD1. Germline V gene data show CDR1 as SGHRS and CDR2 as YFSETQ. The CDR3 runs 14 residues. Germline trimming cut 3 bases from V and 6 bases from J; bases unmatched to any gene: 9. CDR3 nucleotides: TGCGCCAGCAGCTCAAGACAGGGCGAATTCGAGCAGTACTTC. Translation gives CASSSRQGEFEQYF.

This sequence joins TRBV19 and TRBJ2-3, with 15 bases lining up with TRBD2. Germline CDR1 reads LNHDA; CDR2 reads SQIVND (reference sequence). The CDR3 extends over 18 amino acids. V lost 5 bases, J lost 2 bases, and 8 bases stayed unmatched. The CDR3 DNA is TGTGCCAGTAGTCCCGGGACTAGCGGGAGGATATACACAGATACGCAGTATTTT. Residues: CASSPGTSGRIYTDTQYF.

The chain employs TRBV5-1 and TRBJ1-5, with TRBD1 as a possible D gene (5 bases). The CDR3 runs 15 residues. Trimming pared 4 bases from V and 4 bases from J, leaving 15 bases between. Germline V CDR1 and CDR2: SGHRS, YFSETQ. The CDR3 nucleotides are TGCGCCAGCAGCAGGGACGGGTACCCTAATCAGCCCCAGCATTTT. Amino acids: CASSRDGYPNQPQHF.

The chain links TRBV18 to TRBJ2-2; D is unclear. The germline gives CDR1 KGHSH, CDR2 LQKENI. CDR3 length equals 14 residues. The V end lost 2 bases, the J end lost 6 bases, and 10 bases lay between the germline ends. As DNA, the CDR3 is TGTGCCAGCTCACCAAAAGTATCACCCGGGGAGCTGTTTTTT. The encoded protein is CASSPKVSPGELFF.

The DNA for the CDR3 is TGTGCCAGCAGCTTAGCGGGAGGCACCTACGAGCAGTACTTC. Protein sequence: CASSLAGGTYEQYF. This chain uses TRBV7-3 with TRBJ2-7, with 8 bases fitting TRBD2. The junction had 2 bases not matched to a gene; V was cut back by 2 bases and J by 2 bases. CDR3 length: 14 residues. Germline CDR1 SGHTA, CDR2 FQGTGA.

This chain links TRBV27 with TRBJ2-1, with TRBD2 matching over 8 bases. CDR1 is MNHEY and CDR2 is SMNVEV in the germline V gene (reference sequence). The V gene end was trimmed by 0 bases and the J gene end by 0 bases; junction bases not matched to a gene: 1. This CDR3 has 16 amino acids. CDR3 loop: CASSLSSGVSYNEQFF. CDR3 nucleotides: TGTGCCAGCAGTTTATCTAGCGGGGTCTCCTACAATGAGCAGTTCTTC.

The chain has TRBV2 and TRBJ2-3; 10 bases are shared with TRBD1. Germline values: CDR1 SNHLY, CDR2 FYNNEI. The V gene end was trimmed by 6 bases and the J gene end by 4 bases; junction bases not matched to a gene: 4. The CDR3 is 14 amino acids. The DNA of the CDR3 is TGTGCCAGCAGCCGGGACAGGGGCGCAGATACGCAGTATTTT. Protein product: CASSRDRGADTQYF.